The clone carrying this TCR beta chain came up many times. Starting from genomic DNA, TCR beta CDR3 was amplified through two-round multiplex PCR. The use of primers specific to each TRBV and TRBJ gene characterized first-round PCR. TCRdb re-derived calls from the multiplex PCR reads in MiXCR, one entry per CDR3 protein. This table holds about 24,000 distinct CDR3 sequences, roughly 40% found once. The J segment lost 9 bases and the V segment lost 5 bases, leaving 13 bases of the junction unmatched. The CDR3 is 16 amino acids. Germline CDR1 and CDR2: MDHEN and SYDVKM. Blood, six milliliters, was collected at each of two time points. This sample is part of a study of prognosis after radiotherapy for stage I lung cancer. On the study more broadly: Newly diagnosed primary stage I lung tumors were present in 12 to 15 patients, and oligometastatic NSCLC after surgical resection of the primary tumor was present in several patients. Patients with tumors diagnosed as squamous cell carcinoma numbered more than 5, and those with adenocarcinoma fewer than 15.

The sequence came from a donor aged 50 or older with non-small cell lung cancer. The sample consisted of PBMCs, taken before or after stereotactic body radiation therapy (not recorded which). The rearrangement uses TRBV28 and TRBJ2-1, with 10 bases matching TRBD2. The CDR3 nucleotides read TGTGCCAGCAGTCGAGGTTCGAGCGGGAGGGTACTTGAGCAGTTCTTC. Translating gives CASSRGSSGRVLEQFF.